The rows below give T cell receptor beta chains drawn from one sample of a study of CD8 T cells in ankylosing spondylitis. TCRdb re-derived calls from the 5' RACE reads in MiXCR, one entry per CDR3 protein. The profile shows around 330,000 distinct CDR3 sequences, more than 9% of them singletons. Source material: blood, either unsorted or a sorted T cell fraction (not recorded which). These receptors all stem from a female donor with ankylosing spondylitis or in good health (not recorded which). Both conserved end residues are part of each CDR3. Fields, in order: D gene, J gene, V gene, clone size, CDR3 protein, CDR3 DNA. D genes are given only for firm matches. Not all rows give a size; the values are once, few, many and, for expanded clones, a class.

d_call: TRBD1; j_call: TRBJ2-3; v_call: TRBV27; clone_size: .; cdr3_aa: CASSLTGGATDTQYF; cdr3_nt: TGTGCCAGCAGTCTAACAGGGGGCGCGACAGATACGCAGTATTTT
d_call: .; j_call: TRBJ2-1; v_call: TRBV20-1; clone_size: many; cdr3_aa: CSARGWEVTSNEQFF; cdr3_nt: TGCAGTGCTAGAGGGTGGGAGGTAACCAGCAATGAGCAGTTCTTC
d_call: .; j_call: TRBJ2-6; v_call: TRBV19; clone_size: .; cdr3_aa: CASKRAGANVLTF; cdr3_nt: TGTGCCAGTAAGAGGGCTGGGGCCAACGTCCTGACTTTC
d_call: TRBD1; j_call: TRBJ1-1; v_call: TRBV5-1; clone_size: .; cdr3_aa: CASSLGTRQGNTEAFF; cdr3_nt: TGCGCCAGCAGCTTGGGGACCCGACAGGGGAACACTGAAGCTTTCTTT
d_call: TRBD1; j_call: TRBJ2-4; v_call: TRBV5-1; clone_size: many; cdr3_aa: CASSGTGFSKNIQYF; cdr3_nt: TGCGCCAGCAGCGGGACAGGGTTTTCCAAAAACATTCAGTACTTC
d_call: TRBD1; j_call: TRBJ1-6; v_call: TRBV20-1; clone_size: many; cdr3_aa: CSARDAGDRANSPLHF; cdr3_nt: TGCAGTGCTAGAGATGCCGGGGACAGGGCGAACTCACCCCTCCACTTT
d_call: TRBD1; j_call: TRBJ2-2; v_call: TRBV4-1; clone_size: .; cdr3_aa: CASSGKPGQGWSGELFF; cdr3_nt: TGCGCCAGCAGTGGCAAACCGGGACAGGGTTGGAGCGGGGAGCTGTTTTTT
d_call: .; j_call: TRBJ2-1; v_call: TRBV7-2; clone_size: few; cdr3_aa: CASSSTRWQFF; cdr3_nt: TGTGCCAGCAGCTCCACTAGGTGGCAGTTCTTC
d_call: TRBD1; j_call: TRBJ1-6; v_call: TRBV20-1; clone_size: .; cdr3_aa: CSAIPGQGKNSPLHF; cdr3_nt: TGCAGTGCTATCCCGGGACAGGGGAAAAATTCACCCCTCCACTTT
d_call: TRBD1; j_call: TRBJ1-1; v_call: TRBV27; clone_size: many; cdr3_aa: CASSYLDRVGSEAFF; cdr3_nt: TGTGCCAGCAGTTACCTGGACAGGGTGGGCTCTGAAGCTTTCTTT
d_call: .; j_call: TRBJ2-7; v_call: TRBV29-1; clone_size: .; cdr3_aa: CSAPEGHEQYF; cdr3_nt: TGCAGCGCCCCGGAGGGCCACGAGCAGTACTTC
d_call: .; j_call: TRBJ2-7; v_call: TRBV7-2; clone_size: many; cdr3_aa: CASSRGLGTYEQYF; cdr3_nt: TGTGCCAGCAGCCGTGGACTGGGGACCTACGAGCAGTACTTC
d_call: .; j_call: TRBJ2-2; v_call: TRBV10-3; clone_size: few; cdr3_aa: CAISESRPGFRTGELFF; cdr3_nt: TGTGCCATCAGTGAGTCCCGGCCGGGTTTTAGAACCGGGGAGCTGTTTTTT
d_call: .; j_call: TRBJ2-5; v_call: TRBV29-1; clone_size: many; cdr3_aa: CSGTRGKETQYF; cdr3_nt: TGCAGCGGCACCAGGGGAAAGGAGACCCAGTACTTC
d_call: TRBD2; j_call: TRBJ2-7; v_call: TRBV7-9; clone_size: .; cdr3_aa: CASSGLAESSYEQYF; cdr3_nt: TGTGCCAGCAGCGGACTAGCGGAGAGCTCCTACGAGCAGTACTTC
d_call: TRBD2; j_call: TRBJ2-7; v_call: TRBV12-3/TRBV12-4; clone_size: few; cdr3_aa: CASSSGLAYSEQYF; cdr3_nt: TGTGCCAGCAGTTCGGGACTAGCCTATTCCGAGCAGTACTTC
d_call: .; j_call: TRBJ2-5; v_call: TRBV27; clone_size: many; cdr3_aa: CASSLRGWREETQYF; cdr3_nt: TGTGCCAGCAGTTTGAGGGGGTGGAGAGAAGAGACCCAGTACTTC
d_call: TRBD2; j_call: TRBJ2-1; v_call: TRBV27; clone_size: few; cdr3_aa: CASTLRGTSGRKSYNEQFF; cdr3_nt: TGTGCCAGCACACTCAGGGGGACTAGCGGGAGGAAAAGCTACAATGAGCAGTTCTTC
d_call: .; j_call: TRBJ2-7; v_call: TRBV2; clone_size: many; cdr3_aa: CATVRTEVSYEQYF; cdr3_nt: TGTGCCACGGTTAGGACTGAAGTCTCCTACGAGCAGTACTTC
d_call: .; j_call: TRBJ1-4; v_call: TRBV27; clone_size: many; cdr3_aa: CASSSNRDRNEKLFF; cdr3_nt: TGTGCCAGCAGTTCAAACAGGGATCGGAATGAAAAACTGTTTTTT
d_call: TRBD2; j_call: TRBJ2-7; v_call: TRBV7-2; clone_size: few; cdr3_aa: CASSPVAGYEQYF; cdr3_nt: TGTGCCAGCAGCCCCGTAGCGGGTTACGAGCAGTACTTC
d_call: .; j_call: TRBJ2-2; v_call: TRBV10-3; clone_size: many; cdr3_aa: CAISQANTGELFF; cdr3_nt: TGTGCCATCAGCCAGGCAAACACCGGGGAGCTGTTTTTT
d_call: .; j_call: TRBJ1-1; v_call: TRBV12-3/TRBV12-4; clone_size: many; cdr3_aa: CASSFTGPPTEAFF; cdr3_nt: TGTGCCAGCAGTTTTACCGGGCCCCCCACTGAAGCTTTCTTT
d_call: .; j_call: TRBJ2-1; v_call: TRBV9; clone_size: many; cdr3_aa: CASSVNGISWNEQFF; cdr3_nt: TGTGCCAGCAGCGTCAATGGGATTTCTTGGAATGAGCAGTTCTTC
d_call: TRBD2; j_call: TRBJ2-7; v_call: TRBV7-9; clone_size: .; cdr3_aa: CASSLTSGRSYEQYF; cdr3_nt: TGTGCCAGCAGCCTGACTAGCGGGAGATCCTACGAGCAGTACTTC
d_call: TRBD2; j_call: TRBJ2-3; v_call: TRBV20-1; clone_size: many; cdr3_aa: CSAITPGLAGGPTDTQYF; cdr3_nt: TGCAGTGCTATCACCCCGGGACTAGCGGGAGGGCCGACAGATACGCAGTATTTT
d_call: .; j_call: TRBJ2-6; v_call: TRBV5-1; clone_size: many; cdr3_aa: CASSPRFSGANVLTF; cdr3_nt: TGCGCCAGCAGCCCAAGGTTCTCTGGGGCCAACGTCCTGACTTTC
d_call: .; j_call: TRBJ1-5; v_call: TRBV28; clone_size: many; cdr3_aa: CASRTGVSQPQHF; cdr3_nt: TGTGCCAGCAGGACCGGGGTAAGTCAGCCCCAGCATTTT
d_call: .; j_call: TRBJ2-1; v_call: TRBV7-3; clone_size: .; cdr3_aa: CASSLTGGGRSYEQFF; cdr3_nt: TGTGCCAGCAGCTTAACGGGTGGTGGAAGGAGCTATGAGCAGTTCTTC
d_call: .; j_call: TRBJ1-6; v_call: TRBV12-3/TRBV12-4; clone_size: many; cdr3_aa: CASRDTGIGYNSPLHF; cdr3_nt: TGTGCCAGCAGAGATACAGGGATAGGCTATAATTCACCCCTCCACTTT
d_call: TRBD1; j_call: TRBJ1-2; v_call: TRBV20-1; clone_size: many; cdr3_aa: CSARMTGGGGYTF; cdr3_nt: TGCAGTGCCCGAATGACAGGGGGCGGAGGCTACACCTTC
d_call: TRBD1; j_call: TRBJ2-1; v_call: TRBV7-7; clone_size: few; cdr3_aa: CASSAGTGGEYEQFF; cdr3_nt: TGTGCTAGCAGCGCGGGGACAGGGGGCGAGTATGAGCAGTTCTTC
d_call: .; j_call: TRBJ1-1; v_call: TRBV7-2; clone_size: many; cdr3_aa: CASSLERFTEAFF; cdr3_nt: TGTGCCAGCAGCTTAGAAAGGTTCACTGAAGCTTTCTTT
d_call: .; j_call: TRBJ2-1; v_call: TRBV5-1; clone_size: many; cdr3_aa: CASSLDPYSYNEQFF; cdr3_nt: TGCGCCAGCAGCTTGGACCCGTACTCCTACAATGAGCAGTTCTTC
d_call: TRBD2; j_call: TRBJ2-5; v_call: TRBV5-1; clone_size: many; cdr3_aa: CASSLGASGAQETQYF; cdr3_nt: TGCGCCAGCAGCTTGGGGGCTAGCGGGGCACAAGAGACCCAGTACTTC
d_call: TRBD1; j_call: TRBJ1-2; v_call: TRBV18; clone_size: few; cdr3_aa: CASSPTRLDRGYGYTF; cdr3_nt: TGTGCCAGCTCACCGACGCGTTTGGACAGGGGGTATGGCTACACCTTC